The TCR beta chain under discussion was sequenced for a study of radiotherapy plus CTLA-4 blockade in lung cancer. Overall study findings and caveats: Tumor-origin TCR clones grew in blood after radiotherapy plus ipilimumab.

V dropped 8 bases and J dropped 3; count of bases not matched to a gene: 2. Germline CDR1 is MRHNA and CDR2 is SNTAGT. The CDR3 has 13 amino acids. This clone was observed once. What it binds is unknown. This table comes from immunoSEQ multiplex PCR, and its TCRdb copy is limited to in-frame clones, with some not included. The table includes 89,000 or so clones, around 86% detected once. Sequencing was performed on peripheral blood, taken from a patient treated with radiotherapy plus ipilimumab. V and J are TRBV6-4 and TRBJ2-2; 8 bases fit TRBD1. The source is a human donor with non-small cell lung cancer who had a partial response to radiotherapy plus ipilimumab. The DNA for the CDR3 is TGTGCCAGCGGGGGACAGGACACCGGGGAGCTGTTTTTT. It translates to CASGGQDTGELFF.